These 26 T cell receptor beta chains came from one sample sequenced in a study of T cell changes during pregnancy in multiple sclerosis. Profiling relied on immunoSEQ multiplex PCR, and the TCRdb table lists in-frame clones only, not all of them. The data contain tens of thousands of clones, around 93% of them seen just once; the ten biggest clones take up more than 0.8%. The source was peripheral blood, collected in the first trimester of pregnancy. All receptors come from a female donor with multiple sclerosis, enrolled in a pregnancy study.

The CDR3 DNA is TGTGCCAGCAGCTCTTTGGAGGCGGGGGCACTCACAGATACGCAGTATTTT. Its protein product is CASSSLEAGALTDTQYF. The genes are TRBV7-6 and TRBJ2-3; D might be TRBD2 (7 bases). V was clipped by 4 bases and J by 2 bases, with 19 bases between them. Germline CDR1 and CDR2: SGHVS and FNYEAQ. The CDR3 contains 17 residues.

The chain couples TRBV5-4 to TRBJ1-2; 9 bases are shared with TRBD1. V was pared by 1 base and J by 1 base, with 2 bases of the junction left unmatched. The CDR3 spans 15 residues. Germline values: CDR1 SGHNT, CDR2 YYREEE (reference sequence). The CDR3 loop is CASSLRTGDNYGYTF. The CDR3 DNA is TGTGCCAGCAGCTTGAGGACAGGGGATAACTATGGCTACACCTTC.

V usage is TRBV28 and J usage is TRBJ2-7; 7 nucleotides agree with TRBD1. The CDR3 contains 13 residues. V was pared by 6 bases and J by 0 bases, with 2 bases of the junction left unmatched. Per the germline V gene, CDR1 is MDHEN and CDR2 is SYDVKM. CDR3 loop: CASSRDSSYEQYF. In DNA form, the CDR3 reads TGTGCCAGCAGCCGGGACAGCTCCTACGAGCAGTACTTC.

This clone was found once. V usage is TRBV14 and J usage is TRBJ1-4, with D uncertain. This CDR3 contains 17 residues. Germline CDR1 SGHDN, CDR2 FVKESK. With 1 base removed from V and 6 bases from J, the gap between germline ends came to 18 bases. CDR3 residues: CASSQGGGGKRYEKLFF. As DNA, the CDR3 is TGTGCCAGCAGCCAAGGTGGAGGAGGGAAACGGTATGAAAAACTGTTTTTT.

This CDR3 reads CASSWAGGPYEQYF. The CDR3 bases are TGTGCCAGCAGCTGGGCGGGAGGGCCATACGAGCAGTACTTC. The rearrangement joins TRBV5-4 to TRBJ2-7, with 9 bases aligning to TRBD2. The V and J ends lost 3 bases and 4 bases, in that order; junction bases with no gene match: 5. The CDR3 has 14 residues. Per the germline V gene, CDR1 is SGHNT and CDR2 is YYREEE (reference sequence).

The genes are TRBV4-1 and TRBJ2-2; 9 bases line up with TRBD1. V shed 1 base and J 6 bases; nucleotides not matched to a gene: 0. The CDR3 extends over 14 amino acids. In germline, CDR1 is MGHRA, CDR2 YSYEKL. The CDR3 DNA sequence: TGCGCCAGCAGCCAAGGACAGGGGGCCGGGGAGCTGTTTTTT. Amino acid sequence: CASSQGQGAGELFF.

The chain links TRBV6-4 to TRBJ2-3; TRBD2 agrees at 11 bases. This CDR3 is built from 15 residues. Germline V gives CDR1 MRHNA, CDR2 SNTAGT. Trimming cost V 5 bases and J 1 base; bases outside gene matches: 2. As DNA, the CDR3 is TGTGCCAGCAGTTTGACTAGCGGGGGCACAGATACGCAGTATTTT. This encodes CASSLTSGGTDTQYF.

The chain joins TRBV11-1 to TRBJ1-1; 10 bases line up with TRBD1. This CDR3 is 17 amino acids long. V lost 1 base, J lost 1 base, and 6 bases stayed unmatched. Germline values: CDR1 SGHAT, CDR2 FQDESV (reference sequence). The CDR3 region is CASSLGTGGIPNTEAFF. CDR3 nucleotide sequence: TGTGCCAGCAGCTTAGGGACAGGGGGAATTCCGAACACTGAAGCTTTCTTT.

The J gene is TRBJ2-7, the V gene TRBV19, with 10 bases matching TRBD2. The CDR3 spans 15 residues. Germline V gene lookup returns CDR1 LNHDA and CDR2 SQIVND (reference sequence). V dropped 1 base and J dropped 3; count of bases not matched to a gene: 3. This CDR3 is CASSIGASGSYEQYF. Written as DNA, the CDR3 is TGTGCCAGTAGTATAGGGGCTAGCGGGAGCTACGAGCAGTACTTC.

The chain combines TRBV28 with TRBJ2-1; TRBD1 is a possible D gene (5 bases). Trimming pared 6 bases from V and 0 bases from J, leaving 12 bases between. CDR3 length equals 15 residues. Germline-derived CDR1 and CDR2 are MDHEN and SYDVKM. As DNA, the CDR3 is TGTGCCAGCAGCTATAGTGACAGCTCCTACAATGAGCAGTTCTTC. Translated, it gives CASSYSDSSYNEQFF.

The chain couples TRBV7-2 to TRBJ2-7, with D possibly TRBD1 on 7 matching bases. Trimming pared 5 bases from V and 4 bases from J, leaving 21 bases between. Germline CDR1 reads SGHTA; CDR2 reads FQGNSA. The CDR3 contains 16 residues. This CDR3 reads CASSLGSAQGSYEQYF. The DNA of the CDR3 is TGTGCCAGCAGCCTCGGGAGCGCACAGGGGTCTTACGAGCAGTACTTC.

The CDR3 DNA follows: TGTGCCACCCTAGGGGCGGGATCCTACGAGCAGTACTTC. Its protein product is CATLGAGSYEQYF. This chain links TRBV6-1 with TRBJ2-7, with a weak D call TRBD2 (6 bases). Trimming removed 10 bases at V and 1 base at J, with 14 bases between. The CDR3 length is 13 residues. Germline CDR1 reads MNHNS; CDR2 reads SASEGT.

A remark on this clone: At one of its ends the junction is not consistent with the germline gene, which may arise from a read error. The rearrangement uses TRBV7-2 and TRBJ2-5, with 11 bases identical to TRBD2. The CDR3 loop spans 14 amino acids. Germline CDR1 and CDR2: SGHTA and FQGNSA. CDR3 nucleotides: TGTGCCAGCAGCCTAGCGGGGGGTGGGGAGACCCAGTACTTC. This codes for CASSLAGGGETQYF.

This clone appeared a single time. The sample holds other DNA sequences that translate to the same CDR3. The chain couples TRBV2 to TRBJ2-7; the D gene is possibly TRBD2 (5 bases). The germline gives CDR1 SNHLY, CDR2 FYNNEI. This CDR3 spans 13 amino acids. V gave up 0 bases and J gave up 7 bases, with 10 bases separating them. The CDR3 region has the DNA TGTGCCAGCAGTGAAGCGGTGAGGAGGGAGCAGTACTTC. Translating gives CASSEAVRREQYF.

This chain connects TRBV28 to TRBJ1-5, with a weak D call TRBD1 (5 bases). Between the trimmed V and J ends, which lost 3 bases and 3 bases, there was a span of 15 bases. The V gene's germline CDR1 is MDHEN and CDR2 SYDVKM. This CDR3 is built from 16 residues. The CDR3 nucleotides read TGTGCCAGCAGTTTGGGTGCAGGGTCGATCAATCAGCCCCAGCATTTT. Its translation: CASSLGAGSINQPQHF.

The chain is built from TRBV14 and TRBJ2-1, with unresolved D. The length of the CDR3 is 13 residues. V was trimmed by 0 bases and J by 9 bases, leaving 9 bases between them. CDR1 SGHDN and CDR2 FVKESK come from the germline V gene. The CDR3 DNA reads as TGTGCCAGCAGCCAAGAAAGTCTCAGTGAGCAGTTCTTC. The encoded protein is CASSQESLSEQFF.

J is TRBJ2-5 and V is TRBV11-2; the D gene is possibly TRBD2 (6 bases). Trimming pared 5 bases from V and 3 bases from J, leaving 13 bases between. The CDR3 has 14 residues. CDR1 and CDR2 (germline): SGHAT, FQNNGV. The CDR3 nucleotides read TGTGCCAGCAGCACACGGGACTTCAAAGAGACCCAGTACTTC. This codes for CASSTRDFKETQYF.

This rearrangement joins TRBV11-2 to TRBJ2-1; 8 bases map to TRBD2. The CDR3 totals 17 residues. Per germline, CDR1 SGHAT and CDR2 FQNNGV. The ends lost 2 bases at V and 8 bases at J; junction bases unmatched: 14. The CDR3 is CASSLLRLSGGLDEQFF. The CDR3, as DNA: TGTGCCAGCAGCTTACTGAGATTGTCGGGGGGGCTCGATGAGCAGTTCTTC.

CDR3 in amino acids: CASRPIPYEDTIYF. The CDR3 bases are TGTGCCAGCCGCCCCATCCCCTACGAGGACACCATATATTTT. V is TRBV6-5 and J is TRBJ1-3; no clear D. CDR3 size: 14 residues. Germline lookup yields CDR1 MNHEY and CDR2 SVGAGI. The V end lost 8 bases, the J end lost 8 bases, and 19 bases lay between the germline ends.

The chain employs TRBV30 and TRBJ2-7; D unresolved. V was pared by 1 base and J by 4 bases, with 8 bases between. Per the germline V gene, CDR1 is GTSNPN and CDR2 is SVGIG (reference sequence). This CDR3 is 12 amino acids long. The CDR3 protein is CAWSASRYEQYF. CDR3 coding DNA: TGTGCCTGGAGTGCCTCTAGGTACGAGCAGTACTTC.

J is TRBJ1-2 and V is TRBV15, with 7 bases matching TRBD1. The CDR3 is made up of 16 amino acids. V shed 1 base, J shed 7 bases, and the junction held 12 bases outside the gene matches. Per germline, CDR1 LNHNV and CDR2 YYDKDF (reference sequence). For the CDR3, the DNA is TGTGCCACCAGCAGAGTACGTCGGGAACAGGGGAGTGGCTACACCTTC. Translated: CATSRVRREQGSGYTF.

V gene TRBV5-1 combines with J gene TRBJ1-2; TRBD1 might be the D (5 bases). Trimming left V 5 bases short and J 2 bases short, with 16 bases between. CDR3 size: 15 residues. Germline V gene data show CDR1 as SGHRS and CDR2 as YFSETQ. The CDR3 nucleotides are TGCGCCAGCAGGGGGGAGGACTCAAACAACTATGGCTACACCTTC. It translates to CASRGEDSNNYGYTF. The variable domain in full, with the rest retrieved from reference TRBV5-1 and TRBJ1-2, is KAGVTQTPRYLIKTRGQQVTLSCSPISGHRSVSWYQQTPGQGLQFLFEYFSETQRNKGNFPGRFSGRQFSNSRSEMNVSTLELGDSALYLCASRGEDSNNYGYTFGSGTRLTVV.

The count of this clone is one. This chain joins TRBV11-2 and TRBJ2-2, with 13 bases lining up with TRBD2. The CDR3 spans 16 residues. The V gene end was trimmed by 5 bases and the J gene end by 5 bases; junction bases not matched to a gene: 5. Per the germline V gene, CDR1 is SGHAT and CDR2 is FQNNGV. The CDR3 loop is CASSGRLAGGTGELFF. DNA of the CDR3: TGTGCCAGCAGCGGGCGACTAGCGGGAGGAACCGGGGAGCTGTTTTTT.

The chain recombines TRBV7-2 with TRBJ2-5, with TRBD1 matching over 7 bases. Germline lookup yields CDR1 SGHTA and CDR2 FQGNSA. This CDR3 region has 16 residues. The V gene end was trimmed by 5 bases and the J gene end by 4 bases; junction bases not matched to a gene: 13. As DNA, the CDR3 is TGTGCCAGCAGCCCATCGGGACAGCGGCCCTCAGAGACCCAGTACTTC. Translation: CASSPSGQRPSETQYF.

V is TRBV18 and J is TRBJ2-6; D may be TRBD1 (5 bases). The germline gives CDR1 KGHSH, CDR2 LQKENI. This CDR3 is built from 19 residues. V lost 2 bases and J 3 bases, leaving 20 bases between the germline ends. For the CDR3, the DNA is TGTGCCAGCTCACCAACCTTAAATACAGGTGGCAGTGGGGCCAACGTCCTGACTTTC. Protein product: CASSPTLNTGGSGANVLTF.

This chain connects TRBV9 to TRBJ2-5; TRBD2 agrees at 9 bases. This CDR3 has 17 amino acids. Germline V gives CDR1 SGDLS, CDR2 YYNGEE. V trimming: 0 bases; J trimming: 7 bases; junction bases outside the gene matches: 13. The CDR3 nucleotides read TGTGCCAGCAGCGTAGGGTTCGGGACTAGCACGGAAGGGACCCAGTACTTC. It encodes CASSVGFGTSTEGTQYF.